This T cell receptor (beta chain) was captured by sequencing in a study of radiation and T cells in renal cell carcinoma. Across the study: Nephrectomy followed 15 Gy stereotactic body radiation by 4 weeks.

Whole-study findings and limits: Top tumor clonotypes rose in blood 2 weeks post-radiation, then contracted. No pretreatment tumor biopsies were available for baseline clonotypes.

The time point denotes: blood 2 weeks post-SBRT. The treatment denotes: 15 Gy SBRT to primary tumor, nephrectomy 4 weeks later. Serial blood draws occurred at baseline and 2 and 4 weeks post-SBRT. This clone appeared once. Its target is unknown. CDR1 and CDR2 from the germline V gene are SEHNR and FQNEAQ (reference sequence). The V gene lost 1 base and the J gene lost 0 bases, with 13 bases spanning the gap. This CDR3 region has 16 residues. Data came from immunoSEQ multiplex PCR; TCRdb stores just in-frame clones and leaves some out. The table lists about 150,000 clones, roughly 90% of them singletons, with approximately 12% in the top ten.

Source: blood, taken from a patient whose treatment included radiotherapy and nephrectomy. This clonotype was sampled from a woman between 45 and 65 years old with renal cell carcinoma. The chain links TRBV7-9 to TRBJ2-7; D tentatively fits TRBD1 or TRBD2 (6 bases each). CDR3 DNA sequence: TGTGCCAGCAGCTTAGGTGGGGGGCGAGTCTCCTACGAGCAGTACTTC. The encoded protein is CASSLGGGRVSYEQYF.